This is a list of T cell receptor beta chains from one sample in a study of circulating CD8 cells and anti-PD-1 response in melanoma. TCRdb re-called the reads through MiXCR, storing one row per CDR3 protein. Here the sample spans about 1,100 distinct CDR3 sequences, 7% to 9% being singletons. Sequencing used CD8+ T cells from PBMCs, obtained at baseline or after one month of anti-PD-1 therapy (not recorded which). These receptor sequences come from a human donor with melanoma. Each CDR3 is given with its conserved first and last residue. A D gene is named only where the DNA matches it firmly. Part of the rows lack a size; the others show once, few, many or a class for expanded clones.

clone_size j_call d_call v_call cdr3_nt cdr3_aa
medium-sized TRBJ1-2 TRBD1 TRBV27 TGTGCCAGCAGTGAACTCGGGACAGCCTATGGCTACACCTTC CASSELGTAYGYTF
large TRBJ2-5 TRBD1 TRBV27 TGTGCCACCAGGACAGGGAGGGAGACCCAGTACTTC CATRTGRETQYF
medium-sized TRBJ2-4 TRBD1 TRBV19 TGTGCCAGTTGGGACAGCAAAAACATTCAGTACTTC CASWDSKNIQYF
medium-sized TRBJ2-2 NA TRBV6-4 TGTGCCAGCAGTGACAGGGGGAGCACCGGGGAGCTGTTTTTT CASSDRGSTGELFF
large TRBJ2-3 TRBD2 TRBV5-1 TGCGCCAGCAGCCTAGGGACTAGCGGGAAGGATACGCAGTATTTT CASSLGTSGKDTQYF
medium-sized TRBJ2-2 TRBD2 TRBV19 TGTGCCAGTAGTCCGTCGACTAGCGGGGGAGGGGAGCAGTTTTTT CASSPSTSGGGEQFF
large TRBJ1-5 TRBD1 TRBV19 TGTGCCAGTAGCACAGGGGGCGTAACGCCCCAGCATTTT CASSTGGVTPQHF
large TRBJ2-7 NA TRBV28 TGTGCCAGCAGTTTAAGGGCAGCCATCTACGAGCAGTACTTC CASSLRAAIYEQYF
large TRBJ2-2 NA TRBV27 TGTGCCAGCAGTTTGGGCAAGAGCACCGGGGAGCTGTTTTTT CASSLGKSTGELFF
once TRBJ2-3 NA TRBV2 TGTGCCAGTGGCGGAGTGAACTCGGAGCCAGATACGCAGTATTTT CASGGVNSEPDTQYF
NA TRBJ1-1 NA TRBV19 TGTGCCAGTAGTACTGGAGGTGAAGCCTTCTTT CASSTGGEAFF
medium-sized TRBJ2-2 NA TRBV6-1 TGTGCCAGCAGTCTTCGACTAGACAACACCGGGGAGCTGTTTTTT CASSLRLDNTGELFF
medium-sized TRBJ2-7 NA TRBV3-1 TGTGCCAGCAGCCAAGATCTAGGAGTGCCCCCCTGGCAGGGGCCCGACGAGCAGTACTTC CASSQDLGVPPWQGPDEQYF
NA TRBJ2-4 TRBD1 TRBV29-1 TGCAGCGTTGAAACAGGGGAGGCCAAAAACATTCAGTACTTC CSVETGEAKNIQYF
large TRBJ2-2 NA TRBV2 TGTGCCAGCCGGCCAAACGACACCGGGGAGCTGTTTTTT CASRPNDTGELFF
medium-sized TRBJ2-6 NA TRBV29-1 TGCAGCGTTGAAGAGGACAGAGCCCCCTCTGGGGCCAACGTCCTGACTTTC CSVEEDRAPSGANVLTF
medium-sized TRBJ2-3 NA TRBV28 TGTGCCAGCAGTTTAGCGGCCGGCACAGATACGCAGTATTTT CASSLAAGTDTQYF
large TRBJ2-1 NA TRBV2 TGTGCCAGCGCGTCGGACTATTGGAGCTCCTACAATGAGCAGTTCTTC CASASDYWSSYNEQFF
large TRBJ2-7 NA TRBV2 TGTGCCAGCAGTGAGTGGGTGGGACCCGAGCAGTACTTC CASSEWVGPEQYF
large TRBJ2-3 NA TRBV7-7 TGTGCCAGCAGCTTAATGAGCGGATCAGATACGCAGTATTTT CASSLMSGSDTQYF
large TRBJ2-1 TRBD1 TRBV7-3 TGTGCCAGCAGCTTAGGCCAGGGGGCGCTCAATGAGCAGTTCTTC CASSLGQGALNEQFF
NA TRBJ2-2 NA TRBV19 TGTGCCGGTAGTGTAGGGCTCACCGGGGAGCTGTTTTTT CAGSVGLTGELFF
NA TRBJ2-3 TRBD1 TRBV3-1 TGTGCCAGCAGCCAAGAGAGTCGACAGGGGCCCACAGATACGCAGTATTTT CASSQESRQGPTDTQYF
NA TRBJ2-7 TRBD1 TRBV19 TGTGCCAGTAGTATGACAGGGGGAATCTACGAGCAGTACTTC CASSMTGGIYEQYF
large TRBJ2-1 TRBD1 TRBV14 TGTGCCAGCAGGGAGACAGGGATGAATGAGCAGTTCTTC CASRETGMNEQFF
medium-sized TRBJ2-3 TRBD2 TRBV29-1 TGCAGCGTTGAAGAGACGGGACTAGCCGGTATCTATACGCAGTATTTT CSVEETGLAGIYTQYF
large TRBJ2-5 NA TRBV19 TGTGCCAGTAGTGCCTTCGACAGTGACCAAGAGACCCAGTACTTC CASSAFDSDQETQYF
large TRBJ2-3 TRBD1 TRBV20-1 TGCAGTGCTAGCTTAAGTTTGGACAGGGACACAGATACGCAGTATTTT CSASLSLDRDTDTQYF
large TRBJ2-2 TRBD1 TRBV6-5 TGTGCCAGCAGCCCACAGGGGGCGACGAACACCGGGGAGCTGTTTTTT CASSPQGATNTGELFF
medium-sized TRBJ2-3 NA TRBV6-5 TGTGCCAGCAGTTACTCGGGGACAGATACGCAGTATTTT CASSYSGTDTQYF
medium-sized TRBJ2-2 NA TRBV2 TGTGTCAGCCGGCCAAACGACACCGGGGAGCTGTTTTTT CVSRPNDTGELFF
medium-sized TRBJ2-2 NA TRBV29-1 TGCAGCGTTGAAGATCCTAGCTCTAAGGCCGGGGAGCTGTTTTTT CSVEDPSSKAGELFF
medium-sized TRBJ2-1 NA TRBV3-1 TGTGCCAGCAGCCAAGATGAGGGCTACAATGAGCAGTTCTTC CASSQDEGYNEQFF
large TRBJ2-5 NA TRBV28 TGTGCCAGCAGGCTTACAGGAATCAAAGAGACCCAGTACTTC CASRLTGIKETQYF
large TRBJ2-3 NA TRBV14 TGTGCCAGCAGCCCAATCAGGATGGTCACAGATACGCAGTATTTT CASSPIRMVTDTQYF
medium-sized TRBJ2-7 NA TRBV7-2 TGTGCCAGCACCTTCCTCGGGGCGGGGTACGAGCAGTACTTC CASTFLGAGYEQYF
medium-sized TRBJ2-2 NA TRBV27 TGTGCCAGCAGTTTATCAGGGTACGACGGAACCGGGGAGCTGTTTTTT CASSLSGYDGTGELFF
medium-sized TRBJ2-7 TRBD1 TRBV6-1 TGTGCCAGCAGTGAAGAATGGGACAGGGTGTACGAGCAGTACTTC CASSEEWDRVYEQYF
medium-sized TRBJ1-1 TRBD1 TRBV19 TGTGCCAGTAGTATCAACAGGGGGTTACGCACTGAAGCTTTCTTT CASSINRGLRTEAFF
few TRBJ1-2 NA TRBV28 TGTGCCAGCAGTTTGGAGACCATCGGGTCCTATGGCTACACCTTC CASSLETIGSYGYTF
large TRBJ1-5 NA TRBV28 TGTGCCAGCCGGAAGCCATTGAATCAGCCCCAGCATTTT CASRKPLNQPQHF